This T cell receptor beta chain appears in the sequencing data of a study of blood T cell repertoires in COVID-19. On the study more broadly: From the United States, Italy and Spain came samples of acute and convalescent COVID-19. Sample material is recorded as cDNA or gDNA derived from T cells, B-cell-depleted T cells, or PBMCs.

The CDR3 contains 11 residues. The germline V gene has CDR1 MDHEN and CDR2 SYDVKM. V was pared by 5 bases and J by 6 bases, with 8 bases between. In the original processing: Amplification from reference gene primers served as the basis for estimated nucleated cell counts. Profiling relied on immunoSEQ multiplex PCR, and the TCRdb table lists in-frame clones only, not all of them. Clone size and the V and J calls come from that table; the DNA yielded D and trimming. The table lists fewer than 90,000 clones, 75% to 90% of them singletons. V gene TRBV28 combines with J gene TRBJ2-7; D is uncertain. The receptor's source is a woman aged 80 or over with active COVID-19. The sequenced material came from peripheral blood. The CDR3 coding sequence is TGTGCCAGCAGTCCATTCAGCGAGCAGTACTTC. As protein: CASSPFSEQYF.